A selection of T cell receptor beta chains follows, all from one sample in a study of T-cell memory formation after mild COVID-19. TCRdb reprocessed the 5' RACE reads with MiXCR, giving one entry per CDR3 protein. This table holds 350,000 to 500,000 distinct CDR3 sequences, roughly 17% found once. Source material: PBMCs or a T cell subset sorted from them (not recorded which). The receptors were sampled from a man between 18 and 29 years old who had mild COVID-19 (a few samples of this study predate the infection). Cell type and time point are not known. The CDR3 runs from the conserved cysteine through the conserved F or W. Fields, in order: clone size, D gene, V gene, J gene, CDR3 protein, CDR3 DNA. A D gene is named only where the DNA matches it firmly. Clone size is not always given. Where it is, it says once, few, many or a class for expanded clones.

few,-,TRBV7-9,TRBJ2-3,CASSWRHGEVTDTQYF,TGTGCCAGCAGCTGGCGACACGGAGAGGTCACAGATACGCAGTATTTT
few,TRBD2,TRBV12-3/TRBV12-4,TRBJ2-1,CASSSGTRLNEQFF,TGTGCCAGCAGTTCCGGGACTAGACTTAATGAGCAGTTCTTC
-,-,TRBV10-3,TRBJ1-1,CAISRAENTEAFF,TGTGCCATATCGCGGGCGGAGAACACTGAAGCTTTCTTT
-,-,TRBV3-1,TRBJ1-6,CASSQEGSGDLEIPLHF,TGTGCCAGCAGCCAAGAAGGCTCTGGAGACCTTGAGATTCCCCTCCACTTT
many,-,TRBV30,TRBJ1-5,CAWSVASNQPQHF,TGTGCCTGGAGTGTAGCCAGCAATCAGCCCCAGCATTTT
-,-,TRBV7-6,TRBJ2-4,CASSLAYGDHIQYF,TGTGCCAGCAGCTTAGCGTATGGCGACCACATTCAGTACTTC
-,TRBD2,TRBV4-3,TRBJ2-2,CASSQGLAGGTGELFF,TGCGCCAGCAGCCAAGGACTAGCGGGGGGGACCGGGGAGCTGTTTTTT
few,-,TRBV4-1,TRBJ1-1,CASSLEQEDTEAFF,TGCGCCAGCAGCCTAGAACAGGAGGACACTGAAGCTTTCTTT
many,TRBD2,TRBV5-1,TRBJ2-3,CASSAGGSTTDTQYF,TGCGCCAGCAGCGCCGGGGGGTCTACCACAGATACGCAGTATTTT
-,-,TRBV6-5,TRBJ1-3,CASSYSGYSGNTIYF,TGTGCCAGCAGTTACTCGGGTTACTCTGGAAACACCATATATTTT
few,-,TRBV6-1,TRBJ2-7,CASRTWVKSYEQYF,TGTGCCAGCCGAACCTGGGTCAAATCCTACGAGCAGTACTTC
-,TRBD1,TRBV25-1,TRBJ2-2,CASSVDRGLTGEMFF,TGTGCCAGCAGTGTGGACAGGGGGCTAACCGGGGAGATGTTTTTT
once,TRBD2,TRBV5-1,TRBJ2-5,CASSPASGGARETQYF,TGCGCCAGCAGCCCGGCTAGCGGGGGGGCACGAGAGACCCAGTACTTC
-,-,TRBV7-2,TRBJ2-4,CASSLVTPNIQYF,TGTGCCAGCAGCTTAGTTACCCCAAACATTCAGTACTTC
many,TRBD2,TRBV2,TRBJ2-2,CASSDLGLAGGPTGELFF,TGTGCCAGCAGTGACCTCGGACTAGCGGGGGGGCCCACCGGGGAGCTGTTTTTT
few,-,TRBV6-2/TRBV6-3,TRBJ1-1,CASSWHRDTEAFF,TGTGCCAGCAGTTGGCACAGGGACACTGAAGCTTTCTTT
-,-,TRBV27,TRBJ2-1,CASRVLVPAYNEQFF,TGTGCCAGCAGAGTACTAGTTCCGGCCTACAATGAGCAGTTCTTC
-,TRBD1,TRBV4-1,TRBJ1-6,CASSPHRGSISPLHF,TGCGCCAGCAGCCCCCACAGGGGTAGTATATCACCCCTCCACTTT
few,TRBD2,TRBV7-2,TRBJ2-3,CASSTGTSGAGGTQYF,TGTGCCAGCAGCACCGGGACTAGCGGGGCCGGGGGTACGCAGTATTTT
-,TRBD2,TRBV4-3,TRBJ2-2,CASSQDVASGGEYTGELFF,TGCGCCAGCAGCCAAGATGTGGCTAGCGGGGGGGAATACACCGGGGAGCTGTTTTTT
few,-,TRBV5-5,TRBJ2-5,CASSLVVSGEETQYF,TGTGCCAGCAGCTTGGTGGTGTCGGGGGAAGAGACCCAGTACTTC
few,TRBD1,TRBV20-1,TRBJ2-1,CSAPGTGINEQFF,TGCAGTGCTCCCGGGACAGGGATTAATGAGCAGTTCTTC
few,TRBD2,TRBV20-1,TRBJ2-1,CSASRPGGLAGSHSYNEQFF,TGCAGTGCTAGTCGACCAGGGGGACTAGCGGGGTCCCACTCCTACAATGAGCAGTTCTTC
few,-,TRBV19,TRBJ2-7,CASSRSRVHEQYF,TGTGCCAGTAGTAGGTCTCGGGTCCACGAGCAGTACTTC
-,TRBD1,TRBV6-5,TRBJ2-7,CASNNRQGGDEQYF,TGTGCCAGCAATAATCGACAGGGGGGTGACGAGCAGTACTTC
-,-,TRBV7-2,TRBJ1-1,CASSLGRARTEAFF,TGTGCCAGCAGCTTAGGCAGGGCGAGGACTGAAGCTTTCTTT
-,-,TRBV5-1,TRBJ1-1,CASSSINMNTEAFF,TGCGCCAGCAGCTCGATTAACATGAACACTGAAGCCTTCTTT
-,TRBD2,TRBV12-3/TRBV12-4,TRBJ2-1,CASSLALAGAADEQFF,TGTGCCAGCAGTTTAGCGTTAGCGGGGGCTGCGGATGAGCAGTTCTTC
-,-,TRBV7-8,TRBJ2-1,CASISPHNEQFF,TGTGCCAGCATCTCACCCCACAATGAGCAGTTCTTC
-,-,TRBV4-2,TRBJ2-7,CASSQDVYGKTYEQYF,TGTGCCAGCAGCCAAGATGTTTATGGGAAAACCTACGAGCAGTACTTC
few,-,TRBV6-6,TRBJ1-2,CASSYAGIEFLSYGYTF,TGTGCCAGCAGTTACGCGGGTATTGAGTTTTTATCCTATGGCTACACCTTC
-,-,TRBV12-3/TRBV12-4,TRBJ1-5,CASSLYAVGRDRSQHF,TGTGCCAGCAGTTTATATGCTGTGGGACGGGATCGGTCCCAGCATTTT
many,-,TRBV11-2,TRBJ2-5,CASSLSRKTQYF,TGTGCCAGCAGCTTAAGTCGGAAGACCCAGTACTTC
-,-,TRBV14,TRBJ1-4,CASSQRPSEKLFF,TGTGCCAGCAGCCAAAGGCCAAGCGAAAAACTGTTTTTT
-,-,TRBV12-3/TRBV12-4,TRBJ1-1,CASSLSRTPFF,TGTGCCAGCAGTTTAAGCCGAACGCCTTTCTTT
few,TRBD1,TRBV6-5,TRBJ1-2,CASQGQHYGYTF,TGTGCCAGCCAGGGACAGCACTATGGCTACACCTTC
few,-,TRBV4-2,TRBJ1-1,CASSQVGTNTEAFF,TGTGCCAGCAGCCAAGTAGGCACGAACACTGAAGCTTTCTTT
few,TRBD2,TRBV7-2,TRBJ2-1,CASTAAGVNNEQFF,TGTGCCAGCACCGCGGCGGGGGTGAACAATGAGCAGTTCTTC
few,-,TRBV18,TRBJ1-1,CASSVPNTEAFF,TGTGCCAGCTCGGTGCCGAACACTGAAGCTTTCTTT
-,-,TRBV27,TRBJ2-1,CASRWDGYNEQFF,TGTGCCAGCAGATGGGATGGCTACAATGAGCAGTTCTTC
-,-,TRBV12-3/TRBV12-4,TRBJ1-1,CATLRTQGTEAFF,TGTGCCACTCTCCGGACCCAGGGAACTGAAGCTTTCTTT
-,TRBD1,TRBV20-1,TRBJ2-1,CSARPLTGGNNEQFF,TGCAGTGCTAGACCCCTGACAGGGGGAAACAATGAGCAGTTCTTC
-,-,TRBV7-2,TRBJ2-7,CATSHRTEHIYEQYF,TGTGCCACATCCCACAGGACAGAACACATTTACGAGCAGTACTTC
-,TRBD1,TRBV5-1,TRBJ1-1,CASSLEGAGRTEAFF,TGCGCCAGCAGCTTGGAGGGGGCTGGGAGGACTGAAGCTTTCTTT
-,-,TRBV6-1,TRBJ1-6,CASNARGAYNSHLHF,TGTGCCAGCAACGCGAGGGGCGCATATAATTCACACCTCCACTTT
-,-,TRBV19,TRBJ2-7,CASSTGRGVYEQYF,TGTGCCAGTAGTACGGGCAGGGGAGTCTACGAGCAGTACTTC
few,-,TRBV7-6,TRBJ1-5,CASSSAGGIRSNQPQHF,TGTGCCAGCAGCTCAGCTGGGGGGATACGAAGCAATCAGCCCCAGCATTTT
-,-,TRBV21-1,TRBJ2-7,CASRWSWVAYEQYF,TGTGCCAGCAGATGGAGTTGGGTAGCCTACGAGCAGTACTTC
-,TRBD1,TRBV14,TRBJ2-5,CASSRRTGGMEETQYF,TGTGCCAGCAGCCGAAGGACAGGGGGCATGGAAGAGACCCAGTACTTC
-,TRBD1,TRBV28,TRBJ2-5,CASSLDRGGGETQYF,TGTGCCAGCAGTTTGGACAGGGGGGGAGGAGAGACCCAGTACTTC
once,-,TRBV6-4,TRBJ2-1,CASSAAGPENNEQFF,TGTGCCAGCAGTGCGGCGGGGCCCGAAAACAATGAGCAGTTCTTC
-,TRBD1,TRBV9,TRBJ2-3,CASSVDPGTGGPTDTQYF,TGTGCCAGCAGCGTAGACCCGGGGACAGGGGGACCCACAGATACGCAGTATTTT
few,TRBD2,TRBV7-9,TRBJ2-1,CASSSGTRHYNEQFF,TGTGCCAGCAGCTCCGGGACTAGACACTACAATGAGCAGTTCTTC
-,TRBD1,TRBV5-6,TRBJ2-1,CASSQGQGDNEQFF,TGTGCCAGCAGCCAAGGACAGGGAGACAATGAGCAGTTCTTC
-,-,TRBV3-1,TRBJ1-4,CASSQGRQSNEKLFF,TGTGCCAGCAGCCAAGGACGGCAGTCTAATGAAAAACTGTTTTTT
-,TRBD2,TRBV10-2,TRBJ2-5,CASSRSTTSGLETQYF,TGCGCCAGCAGCCGGAGTACGACTAGCGGTTTAGAGACCCAGTACTTC
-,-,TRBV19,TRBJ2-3,CASAPGTPATQYF,TGTGCCAGTGCCCCGGGGACGCCGGCTACGCAGTATTTT
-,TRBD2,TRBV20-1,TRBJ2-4,CSARIAGAKNIQYF,TGCAGTGCTAGAATAGCGGGGGCCAAAAACATTCAGTACTTC